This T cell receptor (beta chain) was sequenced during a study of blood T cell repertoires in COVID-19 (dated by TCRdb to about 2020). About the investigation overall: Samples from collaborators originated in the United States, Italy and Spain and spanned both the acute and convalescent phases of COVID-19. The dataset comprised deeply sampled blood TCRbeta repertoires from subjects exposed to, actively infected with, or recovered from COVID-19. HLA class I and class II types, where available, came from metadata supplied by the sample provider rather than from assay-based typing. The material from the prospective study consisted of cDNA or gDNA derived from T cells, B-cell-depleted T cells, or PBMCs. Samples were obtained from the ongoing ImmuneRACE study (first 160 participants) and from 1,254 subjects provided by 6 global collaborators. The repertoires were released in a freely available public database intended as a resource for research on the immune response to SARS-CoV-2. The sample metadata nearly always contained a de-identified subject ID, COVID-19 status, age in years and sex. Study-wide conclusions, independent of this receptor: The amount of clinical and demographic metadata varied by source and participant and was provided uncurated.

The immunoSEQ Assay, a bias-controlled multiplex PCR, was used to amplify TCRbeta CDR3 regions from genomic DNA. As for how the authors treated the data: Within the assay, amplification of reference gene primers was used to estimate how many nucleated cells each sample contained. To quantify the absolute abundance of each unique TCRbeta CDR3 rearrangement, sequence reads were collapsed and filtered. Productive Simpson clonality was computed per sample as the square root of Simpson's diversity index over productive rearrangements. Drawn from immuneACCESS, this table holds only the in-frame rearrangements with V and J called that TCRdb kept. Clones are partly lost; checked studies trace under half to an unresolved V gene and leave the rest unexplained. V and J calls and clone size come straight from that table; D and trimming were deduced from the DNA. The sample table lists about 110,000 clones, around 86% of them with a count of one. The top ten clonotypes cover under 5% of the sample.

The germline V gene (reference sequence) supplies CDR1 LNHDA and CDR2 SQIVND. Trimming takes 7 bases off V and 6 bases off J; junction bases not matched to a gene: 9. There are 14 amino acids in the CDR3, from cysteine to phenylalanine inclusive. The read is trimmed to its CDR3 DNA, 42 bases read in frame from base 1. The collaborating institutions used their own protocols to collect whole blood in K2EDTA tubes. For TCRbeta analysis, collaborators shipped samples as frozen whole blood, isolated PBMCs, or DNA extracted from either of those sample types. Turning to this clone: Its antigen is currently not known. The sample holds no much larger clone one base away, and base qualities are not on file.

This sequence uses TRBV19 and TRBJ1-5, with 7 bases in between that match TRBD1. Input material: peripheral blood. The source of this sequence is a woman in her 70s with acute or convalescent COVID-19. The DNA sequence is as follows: TGTGCCAGTATGGAGAGGGGGCTGGTTCAGCCCCAGCATTTT. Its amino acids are CASMERGLVQPQHF.